This T cell receptor beta chain came from a study of CD8 T cells in Susac syndrome. About this clonotype itself: As yet, its antigen is unknown.

Germline CDR1 MNHEY, CDR2 SVGEGT. The CDR3 consists of 16 residues. V was clipped by 5 bases and J by 3 bases, with 18 bases between them. RNA in amounts of 0.5 to 1 ug was reverse transcribed with random hexamers. TCRdb reprocessed the immunoSEQ multiplex PCR reads with MiXCR, giving one entry per CDR3 protein. The table records more than 80,000 distinct CDR3 sequences, roughly 95% of them present only once. Findings of the study overall: Peak Susac CD8+ clonal expansion occurred in TEMRA cells and active patients.

The material sequenced was CD8+ T cells from PBMCs. This sequence was found in a human donor with Susac syndrome. The V call is TRBV6-2 or TRBV6-3, the J call TRBJ2-3, with D possibly being TRBD2 (5 bases). CDR3 coding DNA: TGTGCCAGCAGTCCAGTGAGGGCGGAAAGGACAGATACGCAGTATTTT. Its protein product is CASSPVRAERTDTQYF.